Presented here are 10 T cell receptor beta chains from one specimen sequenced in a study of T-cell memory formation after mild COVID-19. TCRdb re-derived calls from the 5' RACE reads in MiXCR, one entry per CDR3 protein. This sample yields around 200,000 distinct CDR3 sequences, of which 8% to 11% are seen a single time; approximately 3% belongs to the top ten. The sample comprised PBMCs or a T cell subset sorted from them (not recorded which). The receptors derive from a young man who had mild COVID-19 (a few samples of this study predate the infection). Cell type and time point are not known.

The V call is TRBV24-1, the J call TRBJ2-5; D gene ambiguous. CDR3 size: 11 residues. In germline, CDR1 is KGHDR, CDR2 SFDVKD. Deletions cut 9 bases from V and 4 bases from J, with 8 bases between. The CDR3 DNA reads TGTGCCACCGGTACTATAGAGACCCAGTACTTC. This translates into CATGTIETQYF.

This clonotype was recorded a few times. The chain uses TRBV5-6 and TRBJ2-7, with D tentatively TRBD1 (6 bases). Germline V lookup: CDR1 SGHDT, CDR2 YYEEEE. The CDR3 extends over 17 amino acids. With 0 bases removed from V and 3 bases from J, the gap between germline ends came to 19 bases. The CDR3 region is CASSLGAQGQLVYEQYV. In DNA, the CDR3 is TGTGCCAGCAGCTTGGGTGCTCAGGGACAACTGGTCTACGAGCAGTACGTC.

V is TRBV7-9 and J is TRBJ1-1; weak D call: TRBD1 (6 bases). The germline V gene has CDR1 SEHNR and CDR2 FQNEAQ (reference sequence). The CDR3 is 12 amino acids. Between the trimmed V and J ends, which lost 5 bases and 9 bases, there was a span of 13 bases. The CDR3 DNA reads TGTGCCAGCAGCCCAAGACAGGATAAAGCTTTCTTT. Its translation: CASSPRQDKAFF.

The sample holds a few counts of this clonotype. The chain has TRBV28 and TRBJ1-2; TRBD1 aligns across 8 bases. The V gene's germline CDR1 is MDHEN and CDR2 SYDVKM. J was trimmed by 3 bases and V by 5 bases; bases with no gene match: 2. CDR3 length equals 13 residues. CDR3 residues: CASSVTGDYGYTF. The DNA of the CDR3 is TGTGCCAGCAGTGTGACAGGGGACTATGGCTACACCTTC.

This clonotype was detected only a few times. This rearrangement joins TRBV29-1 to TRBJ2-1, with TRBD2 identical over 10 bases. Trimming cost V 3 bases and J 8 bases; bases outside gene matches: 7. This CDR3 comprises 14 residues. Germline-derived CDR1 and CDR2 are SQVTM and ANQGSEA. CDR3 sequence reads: CSVDRGLAVHEQFF. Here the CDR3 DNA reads TGCAGCGTTGATCGTGGACTAGCGGTGCATGAGCAGTTCTTC.

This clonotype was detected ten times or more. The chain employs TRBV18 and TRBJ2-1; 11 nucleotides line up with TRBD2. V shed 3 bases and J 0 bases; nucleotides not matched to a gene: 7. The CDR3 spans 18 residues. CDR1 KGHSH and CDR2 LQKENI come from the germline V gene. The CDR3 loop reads CASSPTASGRISYNEQFF. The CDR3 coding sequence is TGTGCCAGCTCACCCACGGCTAGCGGGAGGATCTCCTACAATGAGCAGTTCTTC.

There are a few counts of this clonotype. The CDR3 region is CASSLDTDRGWSGELFF. As DNA, the CDR3 is TGCGCCAGCAGCTTGGACACCGACCGGGGTTGGAGCGGGGAGCTGTTTTTT. The chain joins TRBV5-1 to TRBJ2-2; TRBD2 might be the D (5 bases). This CDR3 is 17 amino acids long. CDR1 is SGHRS and CDR2 is YFSETQ in the germline V gene. V was trimmed by 0 bases and J by 7 bases, leaving 19 bases between them.

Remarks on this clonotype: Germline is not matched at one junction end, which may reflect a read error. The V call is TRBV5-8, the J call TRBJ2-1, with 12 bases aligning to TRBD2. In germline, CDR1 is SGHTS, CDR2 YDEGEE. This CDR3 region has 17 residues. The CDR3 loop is CASSLAHSTSGGNEQLF. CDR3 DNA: TGTGCCAGCAGCTTGGCCCATAGTACTAGCGGGGGGAATGAGCAGTTATTC.

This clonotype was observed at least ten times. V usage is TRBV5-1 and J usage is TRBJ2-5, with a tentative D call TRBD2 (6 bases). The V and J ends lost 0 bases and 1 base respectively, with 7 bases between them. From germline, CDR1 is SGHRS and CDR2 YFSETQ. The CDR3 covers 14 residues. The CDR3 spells CASSLGGVQETQYF. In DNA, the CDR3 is TGCGCCAGCAGCTTGGGCGGGGTCCAAGAGACCCAGTACTTC.

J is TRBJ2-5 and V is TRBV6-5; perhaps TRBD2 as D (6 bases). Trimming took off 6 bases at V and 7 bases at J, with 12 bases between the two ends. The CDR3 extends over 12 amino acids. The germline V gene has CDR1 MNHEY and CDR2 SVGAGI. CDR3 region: CASSRMGGTQYF. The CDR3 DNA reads TGTGCCAGCAGCCGTATGGGGGGGACCCAGTACTTC.